These 27 T cell receptor beta chains were all obtained from the same sample, sequenced in a study of T cell changes during pregnancy in multiple sclerosis. Assay used: immunoSEQ multiplex PCR; TCRdb lists only in-frame clones, some missing. The data show about 67,000 clones, approximately 91% seen once. This sample comprised peripheral blood, obtained in the first trimester of pregnancy. The receptors come from a female donor with multiple sclerosis, enrolled in a pregnancy study.

The chain is built from TRBV30 and TRBJ2-3, with 11 bases fitting TRBD2. The germline gives CDR1 GTSNPN, CDR2 SVGIG (reference sequence). V lost 5 bases to trimming and J lost 6 bases; unmatched junction nucleotides: 13. This CDR3 is built from 16 residues. DNA of the CDR3: TGTGCCTGGGGCACGACTAGCGGGGCGGTTGGGGATACGCAGTATTTT. Its protein product is CAWGTTSGAVGDTQYF.

The CDR3: CASSQSSRGQSTLRHEQYF. In DNA, the CDR3 is TGCGCCAGCAGTCAATCGAGCCGGGGACAGTCGACCCTTCGTCACGAGCAGTACTTC. This chain connects TRBV23-1 to TRBJ2-7; 7 bases align to TRBD1. TRBV23-1 is given ORF status, its function remaining uncertain. The CDR3 is 19 amino acids. V lost 0 bases, J lost 5 bases, and 19 bases stayed unmatched.

This clone was detected only once. The gene calls are TRBV11-2 and TRBJ2-7, with D hard to call. V lost 2 bases, J lost 0 bases, and 8 bases lay in between. This CDR3 comprises 14 residues. The germline CDR1 and CDR2 sequences are SGHAT and FQNNGV. The CDR3 coding sequence is TGTGCCAGCAGCTTACTGATGAGCTCCTACGAGCAGTACTTC. Protein product: CASSLLMSSYEQYF.

The chain is built from TRBV6-5 and TRBJ1-1; 7 bases align to TRBD1. V was pared by 6 bases and J by 5 bases, with 6 bases of the junction left unmatched. Germline V gives CDR1 MNHEY, CDR2 SVGAGI. The CDR3 sequence is 13 residues long. CDR3 in amino acids: CASSLTGRTEAFF. The CDR3 region has the DNA TGTGCCAGCAGCTTGACAGGGAGGACTGAAGCTTTCTTT.

This rearrangement joins TRBV7-8 to TRBJ1-5, with D perhaps TRBD1 (6 bases). This CDR3 contains 14 residues. The germline V gene encodes CDR1 SGHVS and CDR2 FQNEAQ. The ends were cut back, 6 bases at V and 1 base at J, with 10 bases in the middle. The CDR3 region is CASRQDRSNQPQHF. As DNA, the CDR3 is TGTGCCAGCAGGCAGGACAGAAGCAATCAGCCCCAGCATTTT.

This clone was detected once. This chain connects TRBV2 to TRBJ1-1; D may be TRBD1 (5 bases). Between the trimmed V and J ends, which lost 9 bases and 4 bases, there was a span of 21 bases. The CDR3 loop spans 15 amino acids. Germline CDR1 SNHLY, CDR2 FYNNEI. The DNA of the CDR3 is TGTGCCAGTACCACTTTCGGGGGTGGAGGCACTGAAGCTTTCTTT. Protein: CASTTFGGGGTEAFF.

The rearrangement links TRBV7-2 to TRBJ1-2; maybe TRBD1 (5 bases). The germline V gene encodes CDR1 SGHTA and CDR2 FQGNSA. The CDR3 spans 13 residues. V lost 5 bases and J 6 bases, leaving 13 bases between the germline ends. CDR3 sequence: CASSRVGGDGYTF. CDR3 sequence (DNA): TGTGCCAGCAGCCGAGTGGGAGGGGATGGCTACACCTTC.

The V and J genes are TRBV9 and TRBJ1-3; no clear D gene. Germline V gives CDR1 SGDLS, CDR2 YYNGEE. V was cut by 1 base and J by 0 bases, with 8 bases left in between. This CDR3 contains 15 residues. CDR3 sequence reads: CASSVLADSGNTIYF. CDR3 coding DNA: TGTGCCAGCAGCGTATTGGCAGACTCTGGAAACACCATATATTTT.

This CDR3 is CASSLAGTLTRGYTF. In DNA, the CDR3 is TGTGCCAGCAGCTTGGCCGGGACTCTGACGAGGGGCTACACCTTC. The chain joins TRBV5-4 to TRBJ1-2; maybe TRBD1 (5 bases). V lost 0 bases, J lost 8 bases, and 17 bases lay in between. The length of the CDR3 is 15 residues. The germline V gene has CDR1 SGHNT and CDR2 YYREEE (reference sequence).

The rearrangement uses TRBV6-1 and TRBJ2-5; 7 bases align to TRBD1. CDR3 length equals 13 residues. Looked up from germline, CDR1 is MNHNS and CDR2 is SASEGT. The DNA for the CDR3 is TGTGTAACAGGGGCGACGGCGCAAGAGACCCAGTACTTC. This gives the protein CVTGATAQETQYF.

There are a few counts of this clone. The chain has TRBV28 and TRBJ2-2; D uncertain. The CDR3 is 10 amino acids. CDR1 is MDHEN and CDR2 is SYDVKM in the germline V gene. V lost 10 bases and J lost 4, with 4 bases in between. The CDR3 coding sequence is TGTGCCACCTCCACCGGGGAGCTGTTTTTT. It encodes CATSTGELFF.

V gene TRBV4-1 combines with J gene TRBJ2-2; a weak D match, TRBD1 (6 bases). The CDR3 consists of 21 residues. Trimming removed 0 bases from V and 3 bases from J, with 26 bases in between. The germline V gene encodes CDR1 MGHRA and CDR2 YSYEKL. CDR3 residues: CASSQDGWDMKQGLDTGELFF. In DNA form, the CDR3 reads TGCGCCAGCAGCCAAGATGGATGGGACATGAAGCAGGGCTTGGACACCGGGGAGCTGTTTTTT.

The chain combines TRBV5-4 with TRBJ2-2, with TRBD2 matching 10 bases. The CDR3 runs to 17 residues. The germline gives CDR1 SGHNT, CDR2 YYREEE (reference sequence). The junction had 4 bases not matched to a gene; V was cut back by 0 bases and J by 2 bases. The CDR3 nucleotides are TGTGCCAGCAGCTTGGAGCTAGCGGGAGCAAACACCGGGGAGCTGTTTTTT. It yields the protein CASSLELAGANTGELFF. Full variable domain (rest looked up from reference TRBV5-4 and TRBJ2-2): ETGVTQSPTHLIKTRGQQVTLRCSSQSGHNTVSWYQQALGQGPQFIFQYYREEENGRGNFPPRFSGLQFPNYSSELNVNALELDDSALYLCASSLELAGANTGELFFGEGSRLTVL.

The V call is TRBV7-6, the J call TRBJ2-7; TRBD2 aligns across 9 bases. The CDR3 extends over 14 amino acids. Per germline, CDR1 SGHVS and CDR2 FNYEAQ. Trimming at V came to 0 bases and at J to 7 bases, leaving 4 bases not matched to a gene. CDR3 DNA sequence: TGTGCCAGCAGCTTAGCAGCGGGGGGACGGGAGCAGTACTTC. This gives the protein CASSLAAGGREQYF.

This chain joins TRBV5-8 and TRBJ1-1, with D unclear. Germline assignment: CDR1 SGHTS and CDR2 YDEGEE. CDR3 length: 13 residues. The V gene lost 5 bases and the J gene lost 3 bases, with 11 bases spanning the gap. The chain's CDR3 is CASRVDTDTEAFF. CDR3 coding DNA: TGTGCCAGCAGAGTCGACACCGACACTGAAGCTTTCTTT.

CDR3 in DNA: TGTGCCTGGAGTACGACAGGGGGCAATCAGCCCCAGCATTTT. Translation: CAWSTTGGNQPQHF. The V and J genes are TRBV30 and TRBJ1-5, with 8 bases identical to TRBD1. CDR1 is GTSNPN, CDR2 SVGIG, per germline (reference sequence). The CDR3 totals 14 residues. With 2 bases clipped from V and 2 bases from J, the junction kept 2 bases outside the gene matches.

This chain uses TRBV29-1 with TRBJ1-3; D unclear. The V and J ends lost 5 bases and 4 bases respectively, with 9 bases between them. Germline loops: CDR1 SQVTM, CDR2 ANQGSEA. CDR3 length equals 12 residues. Written as DNA, the CDR3 is TGCAGCGTTCAGGCGAACGGAAACACCATATATTTT. Its translation is CSVQANGNTIYF.

V and J are TRBV10-3 and TRBJ2-3; 7 nucleotides align to TRBD2. The ends lost 0 bases at V and 4 bases at J; junction bases unmatched: 7. The length of the CDR3 is 16 residues. Germline lookup yields CDR1 ENHRY and CDR2 SYGVKD. CDR3 amino acids: CAISESRGRVPDTQYF. The CDR3, as DNA: TGTGCCATCAGTGAGTCGCGGGGGAGGGTCCCAGATACGCAGTATTTT.

Only one count was recorded for this clone. The chain combines TRBV7-3 with TRBJ2-5; TRBD2 matches 9 bases. This CDR3 has 14 residues. Germline V gene data show CDR1 as SGHTA and CDR2 as FQGTGA. V lost 5 bases to trimming and J lost 4 bases; unmatched junction nucleotides: 5. The CDR3, as DNA: TGTGCCAGCAGCGAGGGACTAGCAGCAGAGACCCAGTACTTC. Amino acids: CASSEGLAAETQYF.

The CDR3 DNA reads TGTGCCTGGAACCGAGGATATGGCTACACCTTC. The encoded protein is CAWNRGYGYTF. This chain connects TRBV30 to TRBJ1-2; D is undetermined. CDR1 GTSNPN and CDR2 SVGIG come from the germline V gene (reference sequence). V was clipped by 4 bases and J by 5 bases, with 8 bases between them. The CDR3 runs 11 residues. Full variable domain (remainder filled in from reference TRBV30 and TRBJ1-2): SQTIHQWPATLVQPVGSPLSLECTVEGTSNPNLYWYRQAAGRGLQLLFYSVGIGQISSEVPQNLSASRPQDRQFILSSKKLLLSDSGFYLCAWNRGYGYTFGSGTRLTVV.

The V call is TRBV25-1, the J call TRBJ2-1; TRBD2 might be the D (5 bases). The CDR3 covers 14 residues. The germline gives CDR1 MGHDK, CDR2 SYGVNS. V was shortened by 4 bases and J by 10 bases, with 17 bases between the two germline ends. CDR3 sequence: CASSGVGGPMEQFF. The CDR3 DNA is TGTGCCAGCAGTGGGGTAGGAGGCCCCATGGAGCAGTTCTTC.

The genes are TRBV6-1 and TRBJ1-5; D gene ambiguous. Germline CDR1 reads MNHNS; CDR2 reads SASEGT. V lost 1 base and J lost 0, with 10 bases in between. The CDR3 is 16 residues long. The CDR3 loop is CASSEGVGDSNQPQHF. The CDR3 DNA is TGTGCCAGCAGTGAAGGCGTTGGAGATAGCAATCAGCCCCAGCATTTT.

The chain joins TRBV6-4 to TRBJ1-3; 9 nucleotides agree with TRBD1. The trim removed 1 base at V and 4 bases at J, leaving 11 bases unmatched. The CDR3 length is 18 residues. CDR1 is MRHNA, CDR2 SNTAGT, per germline. CDR3 in DNA: TGTGCCAGCAGTGACTTACAGGGGGCGCGTTTGGGAGGAAACACCATATATTTT. As protein: CASSDLQGARLGGNTIYF.

J is TRBJ1-1 and V is TRBV19; D remains ambiguous. Germline CDR1 reads LNHDA; CDR2 reads SQIVND (reference sequence). The CDR3 has 13 residues. Trimming shortened V by 5 bases and J by 3 bases, and 10 bases separated the two germline ends. This chain's CDR3 is CASSPREDTEAFF. CDR3 DNA sequence: TGTGCCAGTAGTCCTCGGGAGGACACTGAAGCTTTCTTT.

The genes are TRBV5-1 and TRBJ2-2; 11 bases match TRBD1. The trim removed 2 bases at V and 5 bases at J, leaving 5 bases unmatched. The CDR3 loop spans 16 amino acids. Germline CDR1 reads SGHRS; CDR2 reads YFSETQ. The CDR3 DNA sequence: TGCGCCAGCAGCTTAAGGACAGGGGGCATAACCGGGGAGCTGTTTTTT. Amino acid sequence: CASSLRTGGITGELFF.

This clone has a single count. The J gene is TRBJ1-5, the V gene TRBV6-1; no clear D gene. There are 15 residues in the CDR3. The germline V gene encodes CDR1 MNHNS and CDR2 SASEGT. CDR3 nucleotide sequence: TGTGCTACTGGGGTGGAGGCTCTAAGTAATCAGCCCCAGCATTTT. It codes for CATGVEALSNQPQHF.

The chain links TRBV6-5 to TRBJ2-2, with no clear D. The CDR3 is 12 residues long. From germline, CDR1 is MNHEY and CDR2 SVGAGI. V dropped 5 bases and J dropped 9 bases, with 10 bases sitting between them. The CDR3 reads CASSPGARELFF. CDR3 nucleotide sequence: TGTGCCAGCAGTCCCGGAGCCCGGGAGCTGTTTTTT.